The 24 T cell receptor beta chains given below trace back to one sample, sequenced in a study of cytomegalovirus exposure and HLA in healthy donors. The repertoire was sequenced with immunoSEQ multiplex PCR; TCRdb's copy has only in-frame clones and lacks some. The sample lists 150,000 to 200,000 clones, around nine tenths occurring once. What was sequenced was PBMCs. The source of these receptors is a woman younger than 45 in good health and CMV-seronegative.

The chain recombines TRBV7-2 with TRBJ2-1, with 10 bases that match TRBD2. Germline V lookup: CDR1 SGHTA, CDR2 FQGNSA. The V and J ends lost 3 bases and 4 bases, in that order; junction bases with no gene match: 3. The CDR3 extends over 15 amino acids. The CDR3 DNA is TGTGCCAGCAGCTTTAGCGGGGGGTCATACAATGAGCAGTTCTTC. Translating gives CASSFSGGSYNEQFF.

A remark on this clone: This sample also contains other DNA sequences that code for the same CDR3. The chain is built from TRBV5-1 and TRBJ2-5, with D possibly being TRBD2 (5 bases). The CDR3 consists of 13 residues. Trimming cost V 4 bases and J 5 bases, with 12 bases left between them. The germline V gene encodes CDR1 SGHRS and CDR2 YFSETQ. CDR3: CASSQRREETQYF. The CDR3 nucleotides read TGCGCCAGCAGCCAGCGAAGGGAGGAGACCCAGTACTTC.

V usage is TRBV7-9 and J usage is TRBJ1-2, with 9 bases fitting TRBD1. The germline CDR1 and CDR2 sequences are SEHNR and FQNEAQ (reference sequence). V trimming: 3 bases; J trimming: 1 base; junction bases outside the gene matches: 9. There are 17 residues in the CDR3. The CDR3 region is CASSFRDRDPVNYGYTF. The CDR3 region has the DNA TGTGCCAGCAGCTTTCGGGACAGGGATCCCGTTAACTATGGCTACACCTTC.

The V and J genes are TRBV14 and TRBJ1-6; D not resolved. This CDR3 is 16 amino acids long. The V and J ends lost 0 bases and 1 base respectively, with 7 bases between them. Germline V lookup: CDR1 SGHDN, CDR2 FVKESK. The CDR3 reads CASSQDSGSYNSPLHF. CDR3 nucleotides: TGTGCCAGCAGCCAAGATTCGGGGTCCTATAATTCACCCCTCCACTTT.

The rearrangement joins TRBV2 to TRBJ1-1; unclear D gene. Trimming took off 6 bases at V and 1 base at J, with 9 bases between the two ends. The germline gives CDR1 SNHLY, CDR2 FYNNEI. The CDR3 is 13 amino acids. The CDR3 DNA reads TGTGCCAGCAGGGAGACCGAGAACACTGAAGCTTTCTTT. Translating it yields CASRETENTEAFF.

The CDR3 DNA reads as TGTGCCAGCAGCTTTTCAGACACTGAAGCTTTCTTT. As protein: CASSFSDTEAFF. This rearrangement joins TRBV11-2 to TRBJ1-1; D unresolved. The V end was cut by 3 bases, the J end by 3 bases, with 5 bases between. This CDR3 spans 12 amino acids. The germline V gene encodes CDR1 SGHAT and CDR2 FQNNGV. Full variable domain (outside the CDR3, taken from reference TRBV11-2 and TRBJ1-1): EAGVAQSPRYKIIEKRQSVAFWCNPISGHATLYWYQQILGQGPKLLIQFQNNGVVDDSQLPKDRFSAERLKGVDSTLKIQPAKLEDSAVYLCASSFSDTEAFFGQGTRLTVV.

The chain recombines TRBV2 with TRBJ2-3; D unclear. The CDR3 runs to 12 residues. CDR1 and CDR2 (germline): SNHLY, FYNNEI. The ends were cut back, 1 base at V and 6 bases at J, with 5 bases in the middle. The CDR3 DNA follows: TGTGCCAGCAGTGAAGAATCTGATACGCAGTATTTT. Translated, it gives CASSEESDTQYF.

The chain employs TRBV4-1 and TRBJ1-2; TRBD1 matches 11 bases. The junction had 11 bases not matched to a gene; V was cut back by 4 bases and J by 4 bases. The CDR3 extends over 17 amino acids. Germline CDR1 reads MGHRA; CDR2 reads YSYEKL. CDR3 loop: CASSLGTGGGFGYGYTF. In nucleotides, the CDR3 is TGCGCCAGCAGCCTCGGGACAGGGGGAGGATTCGGCTATGGCTACACCTTC.

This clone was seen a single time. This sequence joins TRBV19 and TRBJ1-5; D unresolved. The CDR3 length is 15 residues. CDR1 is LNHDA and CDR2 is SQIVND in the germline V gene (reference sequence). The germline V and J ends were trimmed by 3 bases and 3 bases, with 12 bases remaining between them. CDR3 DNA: TGTGCCAGTAGTATTGCAGATTTTACCAATCAGCCCCAGCATTTT. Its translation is CASSIADFTNQPQHF.

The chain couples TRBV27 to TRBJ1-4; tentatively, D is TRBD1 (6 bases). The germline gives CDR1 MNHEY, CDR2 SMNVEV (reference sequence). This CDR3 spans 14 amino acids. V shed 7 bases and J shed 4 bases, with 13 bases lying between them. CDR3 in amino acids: CASTTTGFNEKLFF. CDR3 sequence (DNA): TGTGCCAGCACCACCACAGGGTTTAATGAAAAACTGTTTTTT.

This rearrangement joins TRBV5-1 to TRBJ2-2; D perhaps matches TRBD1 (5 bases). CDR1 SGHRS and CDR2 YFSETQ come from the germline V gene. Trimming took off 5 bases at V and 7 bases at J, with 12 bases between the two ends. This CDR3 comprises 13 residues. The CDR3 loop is CASRSQAGGELFF. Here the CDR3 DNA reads TGCGCCAGCAGATCACAGGCTGGCGGGGAGCTGTTTTTT.

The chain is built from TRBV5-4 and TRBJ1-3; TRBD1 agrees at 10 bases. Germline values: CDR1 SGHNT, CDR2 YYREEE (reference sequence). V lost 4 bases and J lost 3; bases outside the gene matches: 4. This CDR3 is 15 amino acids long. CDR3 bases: TGTGCCAGCAGCCCGACAGGGGGCCATGGAAACACCATATATTTT. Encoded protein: CASSPTGGHGNTIYF.

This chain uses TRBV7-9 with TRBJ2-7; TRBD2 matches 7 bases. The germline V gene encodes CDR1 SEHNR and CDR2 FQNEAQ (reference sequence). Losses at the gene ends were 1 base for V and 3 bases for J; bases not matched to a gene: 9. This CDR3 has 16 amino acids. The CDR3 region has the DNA TGTGCCAGCAGCTTAGGGTCGGGGGGTGTCAACTACGAGCAGTACTTC. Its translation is CASSLGSGGVNYEQYF. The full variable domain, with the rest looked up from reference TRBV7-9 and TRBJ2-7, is DTGVSQNPRHKITKRGQNVTFRCDPISEHNRLYWYRQTLGQGPEFLTYFQNEAQLEKSRLLSDRFSAERPKGSFSTLEIQRTEQGDSAMYLCASSLGSGGVNYEQYFGPGTRLTVT.

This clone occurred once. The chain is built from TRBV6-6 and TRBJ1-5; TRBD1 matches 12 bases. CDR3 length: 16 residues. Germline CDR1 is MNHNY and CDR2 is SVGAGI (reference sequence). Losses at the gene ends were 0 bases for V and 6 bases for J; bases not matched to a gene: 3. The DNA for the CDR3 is TGTGCCAGCAGTTACTCCGGGACAGGGGGCAGTCAGCCCCAGCATTTT. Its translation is CASSYSGTGGSQPQHF.

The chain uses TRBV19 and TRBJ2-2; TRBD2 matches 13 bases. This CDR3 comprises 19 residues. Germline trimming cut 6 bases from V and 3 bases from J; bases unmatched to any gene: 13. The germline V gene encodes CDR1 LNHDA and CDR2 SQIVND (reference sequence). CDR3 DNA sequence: TGTGCCAGTAGAACCCCCGGACTAGCGGGGGAAGCGGACACCGGGGAGCTGTTTTTT. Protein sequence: CASRTPGLAGEADTGELFF. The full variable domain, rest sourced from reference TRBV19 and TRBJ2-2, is DGGITQSPKYLFRKEGQNVTLSCEQNLNHDAMYWYRQDPGQGLRLIYYSQIVNDFQKGDIAEGYSVSREKKESFPLTVTSAQKNPTAFYLCASRTPGLAGEADTGELFFGEGSRLTVL.

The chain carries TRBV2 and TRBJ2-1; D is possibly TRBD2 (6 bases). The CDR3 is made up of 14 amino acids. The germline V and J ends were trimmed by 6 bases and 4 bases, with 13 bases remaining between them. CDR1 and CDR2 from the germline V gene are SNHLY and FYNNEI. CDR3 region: CASSRGLLYNEQFF. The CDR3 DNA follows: TGTGCCAGCAGCCGGGGGTTACTATACAATGAGCAGTTCTTC.

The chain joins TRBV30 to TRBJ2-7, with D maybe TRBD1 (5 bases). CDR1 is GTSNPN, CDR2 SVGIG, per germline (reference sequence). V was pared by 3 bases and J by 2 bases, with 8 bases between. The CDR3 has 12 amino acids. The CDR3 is CAWRAGPYEQYF. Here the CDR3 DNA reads TGTGCCTGGAGGGCAGGGCCCTACGAGCAGTACTTC.

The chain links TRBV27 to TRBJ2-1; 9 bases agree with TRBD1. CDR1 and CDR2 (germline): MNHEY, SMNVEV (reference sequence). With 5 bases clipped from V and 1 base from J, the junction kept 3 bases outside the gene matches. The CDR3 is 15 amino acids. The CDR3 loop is CASSRDRGSYNEQFF. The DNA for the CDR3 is TGTGCCAGCAGTCGCGACAGGGGGTCCTACAATGAGCAGTTCTTC.

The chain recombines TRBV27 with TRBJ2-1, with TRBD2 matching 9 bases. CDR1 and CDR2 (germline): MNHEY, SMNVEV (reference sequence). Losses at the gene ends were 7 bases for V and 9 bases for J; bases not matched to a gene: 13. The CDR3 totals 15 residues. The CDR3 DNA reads TGTGCCAGCACCCCATTGGCGGGGGGGCCCGGTGAGCAGTTCTTC. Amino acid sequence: CASTPLAGGPGEQFF.

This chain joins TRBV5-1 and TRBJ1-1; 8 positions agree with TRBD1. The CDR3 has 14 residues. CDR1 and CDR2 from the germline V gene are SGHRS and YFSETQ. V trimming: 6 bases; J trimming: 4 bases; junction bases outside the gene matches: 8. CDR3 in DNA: TGCGCCAGCACCCAAGACAGGGGTACCACTGAAGCTTTCTTT. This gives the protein CASTQDRGTTEAFF.

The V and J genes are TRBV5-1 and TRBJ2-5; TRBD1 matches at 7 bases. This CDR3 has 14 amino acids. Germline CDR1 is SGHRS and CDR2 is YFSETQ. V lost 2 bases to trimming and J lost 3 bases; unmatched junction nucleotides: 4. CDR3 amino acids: CASSFQGQEETQYF. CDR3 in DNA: TGCGCCAGCAGCTTCCAAGGACAGGAAGAGACCCAGTACTTC.

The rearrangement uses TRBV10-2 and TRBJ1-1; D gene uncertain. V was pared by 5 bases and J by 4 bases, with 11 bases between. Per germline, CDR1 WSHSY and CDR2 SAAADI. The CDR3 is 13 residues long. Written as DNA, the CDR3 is TGCGCCAGCAGTAACATTGAGGGCACTGAAGCTTTCTTT. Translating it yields CASSNIEGTEAFF.

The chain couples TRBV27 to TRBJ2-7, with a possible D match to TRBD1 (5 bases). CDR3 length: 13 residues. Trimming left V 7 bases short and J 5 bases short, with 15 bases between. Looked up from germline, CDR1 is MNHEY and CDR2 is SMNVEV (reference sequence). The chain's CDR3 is CASTIPGRDEQYF. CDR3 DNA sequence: TGTGCCAGCACCATCCCCGGCAGGGACGAGCAGTACTTC.

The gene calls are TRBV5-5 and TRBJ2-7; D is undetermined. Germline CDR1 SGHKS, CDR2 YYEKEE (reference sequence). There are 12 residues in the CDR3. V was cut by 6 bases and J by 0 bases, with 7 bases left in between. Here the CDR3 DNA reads TGTGCCAGCACCCTGTCCTCCTACGAGCAGTACTTC. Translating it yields CASTLSSYEQYF.